This entry features one TCR beta chain sequence. The antigen is undetermined. Libraries were prepared by immunoSEQ multiplex PCR; TCRdb keeps only in-frame clonotypes and omits some of them. In the table there are 45,000 to 65,000 clones, roughly 81% of which are singletons. These data are taken from a study of a mutant IDH1 vaccine in newly diagnosed glioma. Study context: Vaccinations were initiated 4-6 weeks following radiotherapy alone, or were given together with temozolomide cycles. Those enrolled had earlier been treated with radiotherapy, temozolomide, or both, mostly both.

Germline CDR1 and CDR2: KGHSH and LQKENI. Trimming cost V 2 bases and J 0 bases, with 10 bases left between them. The CDR3 extends over 16 amino acids. Time point of the sample: week 23, last vaccination. Doses of 300 ug of mutant IDH1 20-mer peptide were given with topical imiquimod. The sequences come from PBMCs, collected from a glioma patient whose treatment included an IDH1 peptide vaccine. This sequence joins TRBV18 and TRBJ2-2; D gene uncertain. The TCR originated in a woman aged 40 to 49 with glioma. Some clones in this sample may be carry-over from other donors' samples. The CDR3 reads CASSPLARANTGELFF. CDR3 coding DNA: TGTGCCAGCTCACCATTGGCCAGAGCGAACACCGGGGAGCTGTTTTTT.